The subject of this entry is one T cell receptor beta chain. An input of roughly 0.45 to 1 ug of RNA was subjected to reverse transcription using random hexamers. An immunoSEQ multiplex PCR amplified TCR beta CDR3 over 54 Vbeta and 13 Jbeta. MiXCR, run by TCRdb on the immunoSEQ multiplex PCR reads, gives a single entry per CDR3 protein. The sample holds roughly 160,000 distinct CDR3 sequences, roughly 95% seen once. CDR3 length equals 13 residues. Germline CDR1 and CDR2: SQVTM and ANQGSEA. V was pared by 6 bases and J by 0 bases, with 12 bases between. This sample is drawn from a study of CD8 T cells in Susac syndrome. Study summary: At the time of blood draw, patients with Susac syndrome were therapy-naive, receiving corticosteroids, or receiving intravenous immunoglobulin alone.

Sequencing of TCR beta covered CD8+ and CD4+ T cells obtained from blood. The CD8+ and CD4+ T cells were negatively isolated, with the TEMRA cells enriched by FACS. This TCR was sampled from a human donor with Susac syndrome. The rearrangement links TRBV29-1 to TRBJ2-7; TRBD1 might be the D (6 bases). Sequencing was done on a sample of CD4+ T cells from PBMCs. The CDR3 DNA follows: TGCAGCGTCGCAGGACAGTACTCCTACGAGCAGTACTTC. Amino acid sequence: CSVAGQYSYEQYF.